This T cell receptor beta chain appears in the sequencing data of a study of CD8 T cells in ankylosing spondylitis (dated by TCRdb to 2017 to 2019). Regarding the study in general: The study set out to find disease-linked TCR variants by profiling T cell receptor beta repertoires in ankylosing spondylitis patients and healthy donors. In total, the full study cohort was made up of about 99 healthy donors and 25 or so ankylosing spondylitis patients. Peripheral blood samples were taken, and synovial fluid was additionally collected from ankylosing spondylitis patients.

What the work shows at the level of the full study, not this receptor alone: Significant enrichment of the disease-linked clones was reported in matched synovial fluid samples from ankylosing spondylitis patients. Some of the motif variants had been reported before in the synovial fluid and blood of reactive arthritis patients, a finding that suggests common disease-initiation mechanisms. The disease-linked clones had a CD8+ phenotype and were found at relatively low frequencies in peripheral blood. A TCR beta motif made up of several highly homologous amino acid variants appeared to be characteristic of blood from ankylosing spondylitis patients.

The run used an Illumina HiSeq 2500. Quantitative 5'-RACE with molecular barcodes was the method used to prepare the TCR beta libraries. Regarding the original processing steps: To identify disease-linked TCR variants, a new computational method was used, one built on a probabilistic model of VDJ rearrangement. The public reads were reanalyzed by TCRdb: fastp trimming at Q25, MiXCR alignment, in-frame beta chains only. All rows with the same CDR3 protein become a single entry with the most common DNA and genes. The V and J calls and clone size come from TCRdb's table, not from the authors' own analysis. This sample lists about 540,000 distinct CDR3 sequences; about 13% were detected once. The biggest ten clones account for about 6.5% of the sample. V loses 6 bases, J loses 12 bases, and the germline ends lie 15 bases apart. The CDR3 measures 12 amino acids from cysteine to phenylalanine. The only DNA kept is the CDR3, 36 bases in frame from the first base. CDR1 and CDR2 (DFQATT, SNEGSKA) derive from the germline V gene (reference sequence).

About this clonotype: This clone's antigen is unknown. Qualities for individual bases were not recorded, and no much larger clone is one base off.

This chain is built from TRBV20-1 and TRBJ1-6; 6 matching bases give a weak D call of TRBD1. The TCR originated in a male donor with ankylosing spondylitis. Sequencing input: blood, either unsorted or a sorted T cell fraction (not recorded which). The CDR3 reads CSATTGFEPLHF. The nucleotides are TGCAGTGCCACAACAGGGTTTGAACCCCTCCACTTT.